The text below deals with one TCR beta chain. This entry comes from a study of blood T cell repertoires in COVID-19. The germline V gene encodes CDR1 MNHEY and CDR2 SVGEGT. With 5 bases clipped from V and 4 bases from J, the junction kept 5 bases outside the gene matches. CDR3 size: 14 residues. Generated by immunoSEQ multiplex PCR, the TCRdb table keeps only in-frame clones and is missing some. The profile shows around 84,000 clones, roughly 89% of them singletons. The sequence derives from a man over 45 with active COVID-19. The sample taken for sequencing was peripheral blood. V usage is TRBV6-2 or TRBV6-3 and J usage is TRBJ1-1; 9 positions match TRBD1. The CDR3 here is CASSNDRGFTEAFF. In DNA, the CDR3 is TGTGCCAGCAGTAACGACAGGGGGTTCACTGAAGCTTTCTTT.